The 14 T cell receptor beta chains presented below share a single source sample, sequenced in a study of cytomegalovirus exposure and HLA in healthy donors. With 60 Vbeta and 13 Jbeta primers, the PCR was carried out. TCRdb's table, derived via immunoSEQ multiplex PCR, lists solely in-frame clones and lacks some. The sample consists of approximately 170,000 clones, approximately 71% of them appearing once. Material: PBMCs. The receptors shown here come from a man aged 45-60 years in good health and CMV-seronegative.

The V call is TRBV19, the J call TRBJ1-5; D is possibly TRBD1 (6 bases). The CDR3 is 15 amino acids. Per the germline V gene, CDR1 is LNHDA and CDR2 is SQIVND (reference sequence). The V end was cut by 8 bases, the J end by 3 bases, with 17 bases between. The CDR3 spells CASLISQGNNQPQHF. CDR3 nucleotides: TGTGCCAGTCTAATATCACAGGGAAACAATCAGCCCCAGCATTTT.

This clone has only one observation. As DNA, the CDR3 is TGTGCCAGCAGCCGCTGGAGCGGGGGGGGCACAGATACGCAGTATTTT. This translates into CASSRWSGGGTDTQYF. The chain has TRBV7-6 and TRBJ2-3; 10 bases are a match to TRBD2. V was pared by 5 bases and J by 1 base, with 6 bases of the junction left unmatched. Per germline, CDR1 SGHVS and CDR2 FNYEAQ. The CDR3 is 16 amino acids.

This clone was seen a handful of times. J is TRBJ2-2 and V is TRBV6-1; D ambiguous. Germline V gene lookup returns CDR1 MNHNS and CDR2 SASEGT. V lost 3 bases to trimming and J lost 4 bases, with 12 bases between them. The CDR3 is 15 residues long. CDR3 DNA sequence: TGTGCCAGCAGTGAGCTACAGCTTAGCACCGGGGAGCTGTTTTTT. Its protein product is CASSELQLSTGELFF.

The chain links TRBV28 to TRBJ1-1; D call uncertain. The CDR3 is 14 amino acids. CDR1 MDHEN and CDR2 SYDVKM come from the germline V gene. V dropped 3 bases and J dropped 0 bases, with 8 bases sitting between them. Here the CDR3 reads CASSFGSMNTEAFF. In DNA, the CDR3 is TGTGCCAGCAGTTTTGGCTCCATGAACACTGAAGCTTTCTTT.

V and J are TRBV21-1 and TRBJ1-4; TRBD1 is the table's D call and was not checked against the DNA. TRBV21-1 counts as a pseudogene. The CDR3 contains 20 residues. The CDR3, as DNA: TGTGCCAGCAGCAAAGTCAGTGAGTCGAGGGGACACGAGGGTAATGAAAAACTGTTTTTT. As protein: CASSKVSESRGHEGNEKLFF.

The rearrangement links TRBV5-1 to TRBJ1-6, with TRBD1 as a possible D gene (5 bases). This CDR3 has 16 residues. From germline, CDR1 is SGHRS and CDR2 YFSETQ. V dropped 4 bases and J dropped 7 bases, with 18 bases sitting between them. The CDR3 DNA reads TGCGCCAGCAGCCCGCGTGGGCAGGGCGAAAATTCACCCCTCCACTTT. Protein product: CASSPRGQGENSPLHF.

This rearrangement joins TRBV5-1 to TRBJ2-3, with a weak D call TRBD1 (5 bases). The V end lost 1 base, the J end lost 0 bases, and 9 bases lay between the germline ends. Per germline, CDR1 SGHRS and CDR2 YFSETQ. CDR3 length equals 15 residues. The CDR3 reads CASSLSTVSTDTQYF. In nucleotides, the CDR3 is TGCGCCAGCAGCTTGTCGACAGTAAGCACAGATACGCAGTATTTT.

V is TRBV27 and J is TRBJ2-5; D perhaps matches TRBD1 (6 bases). This CDR3 contains 16 residues. Deletions cut 0 bases from V and 4 bases from J, with 15 bases between. Per germline, CDR1 MNHEY and CDR2 SMNVEV (reference sequence). CDR3 sequence: CASSLSRGITGETQYF. CDR3 nucleotide sequence: TGTGCCAGCAGTTTATCGAGGGGGATCACGGGAGAGACCCAGTACTTC.

The CDR3 nucleotides read TGTGCCAGCAGAAGTCTAGCGGGGGGTAATGAGCAGTTCTTC. Its translation: CASRSLAGGNEQFF. The chain links TRBV27 to TRBJ2-1, with 11 bases aligning to TRBD2. CDR3 size: 14 residues. J gave up 7 bases and V 6 bases, and 5 bases lay outside the gene matches. Germline V gene lookup returns CDR1 MNHEY and CDR2 SMNVEV (reference sequence).

This clone was recorded many times. The rearrangement links TRBV11-2 to TRBJ2-7; D is perhaps TRBD2 (6 bases). The CDR3 is 13 residues long. Trimming pared 6 bases from V and 2 bases from J, leaving 11 bases between. The germline CDR1 and CDR2 sequences are SGHAT and FQNNGV. The CDR3: CASSRGEAYEQYF. The CDR3 nucleotides read TGTGCCAGCAGTCGAGGGGAGGCCTACGAGCAGTACTTC.

This sequence joins TRBV19 and TRBJ1-2, with D perhaps matching TRBD1 (5 bases). The CDR3 has 13 amino acids. Germline V gives CDR1 LNHDA, CDR2 SQIVND (reference sequence). V lost 3 bases and J lost 2, with 7 bases in between. In DNA, the CDR3 is TGTGCCAGTAGTATTCGACAGAACTATGGCTACACCTTC. It codes for CASSIRQNYGYTF.

This clone was found once. The V gene is TRBV4-1, the J gene TRBJ1-1; no clear D. Per germline, CDR1 MGHRA and CDR2 YSYEKL. V gave up 0 bases and J gave up 7 bases, with 15 bases separating them. This CDR3 has 15 residues. CDR3 sequence reads: CASSQEFRSVFEAFF. The CDR3 DNA follows: TGCGCCAGCAGCCAAGAATTCAGGTCAGTTTTTGAAGCTTTCTTT.

J is TRBJ2-7 and V is TRBV4-1; D is unresolved. The CDR3 has 13 amino acids. Germline-derived CDR1 and CDR2 are MGHRA and YSYEKL. Between the trimmed V and J ends, which lost 4 bases and 2 bases, there was a span of 9 bases. The CDR3 DNA follows: TGCGCCAGCAGCCCCCCAGGAACCTACGAGCAGTACTTC. It yields the protein CASSPPGTYEQYF.

V gene TRBV5-1 combines with J gene TRBJ2-2; TRBD2 agrees at 9 bases. CDR1 is SGHRS and CDR2 is YFSETQ in the germline V gene. This CDR3 is built from 14 residues. V was pared by 0 bases and J by 6 bases, with 0 bases of the junction left unmatched. CDR3 protein: CASSLGLAAGELFF. CDR3 DNA: TGCGCCAGCAGCTTGGGACTAGCGGCCGGGGAGCTGTTTTTT.